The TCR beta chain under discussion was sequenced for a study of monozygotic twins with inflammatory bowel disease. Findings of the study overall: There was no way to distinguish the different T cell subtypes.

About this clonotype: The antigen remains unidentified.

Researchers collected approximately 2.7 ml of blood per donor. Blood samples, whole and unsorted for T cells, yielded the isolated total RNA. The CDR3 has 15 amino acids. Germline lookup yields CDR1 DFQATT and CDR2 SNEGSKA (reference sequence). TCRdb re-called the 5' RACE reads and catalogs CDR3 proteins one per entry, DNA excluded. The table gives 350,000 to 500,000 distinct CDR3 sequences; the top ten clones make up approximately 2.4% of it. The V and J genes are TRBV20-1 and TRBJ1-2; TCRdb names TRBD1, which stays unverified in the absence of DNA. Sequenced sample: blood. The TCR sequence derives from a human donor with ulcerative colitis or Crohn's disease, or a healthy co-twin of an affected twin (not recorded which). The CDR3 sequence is CSAPAQDRGFYGYTF.